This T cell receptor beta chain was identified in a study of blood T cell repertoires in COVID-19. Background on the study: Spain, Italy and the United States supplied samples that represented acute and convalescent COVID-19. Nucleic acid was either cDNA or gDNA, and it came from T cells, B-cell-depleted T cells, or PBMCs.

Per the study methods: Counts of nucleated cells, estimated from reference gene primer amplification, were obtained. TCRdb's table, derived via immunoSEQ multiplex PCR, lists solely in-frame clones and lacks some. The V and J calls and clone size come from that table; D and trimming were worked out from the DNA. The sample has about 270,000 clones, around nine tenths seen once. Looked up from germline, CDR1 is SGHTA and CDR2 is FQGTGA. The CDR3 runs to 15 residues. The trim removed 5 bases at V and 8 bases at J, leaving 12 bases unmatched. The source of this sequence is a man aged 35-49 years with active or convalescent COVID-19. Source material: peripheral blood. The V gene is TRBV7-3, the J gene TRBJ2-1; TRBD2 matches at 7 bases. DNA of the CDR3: TGTGCCAGCAGCCCCGGCCTAGCGGTTGGCGATGAGCAGTTCTTC. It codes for CASSPGLAVGDEQFF.